This entry concerns a single TCR beta chain. In the source study's methods: Amplification of reference gene primers was used by the study to estimate nucleated cell counts. Libraries were prepared by immunoSEQ multiplex PCR; TCRdb keeps only in-frame clonotypes and omits some of them. The D gene and trimming were derived from the DNA, and the V and J assignments and clone size from that table. The repertoire includes roughly 140,000 clones, roughly 86% of them detected once, and about 2.3% sits in the top ten. Trimming stripped 0 bases from V and 1 base from J, with 6 bases between. The CDR3 is 14 residues long. Per the germline V gene, CDR1 is SGDLS and CDR2 is YYNGEE. This sample is drawn from a study of blood T cell repertoires in COVID-19. The wider study: Italy, Spain and the United States were the sources of the convalescent and acute COVID-19 samples. The analysed material was cDNA or gDNA that came from T cells, B-cell-depleted T cells, or PBMCs.

Sequencing was performed on peripheral blood. The receptor's source is a human donor in a cohort sampled during active COVID-19. The rearrangement uses TRBV9 and TRBJ2-3; D remains ambiguous. The CDR3 nucleotides are TGTGCCAGCAGCGTAGGTACACGCACAGATACGCAGTATTTT. Protein sequence: CASSVGTRTDTQYF.